The 2 T cell receptor beta chains reported below all come from one sample, sequenced in a study of control samples from healthy donors and cancer patients. Clones were sequenced by immunoSEQ multiplex PCR, and TCRdb holds only the in-frame ones, with some missing. Seen here are around 130,000 clones, about 92% observed once, and the top ten hold 1.7%. The sequenced material came from PBMCs. The receptors here all came from a man over 45 with head and neck cancer.

The chain recombines TRBV9 with TRBJ2-3, with 8 bases lining up with TRBD2. J gave up 1 base and V 4 bases, and 8 bases lay outside the gene matches. The CDR3 has 16 amino acids. CDR1 is SGDLS and CDR2 is YYNGEE in the germline V gene. For the CDR3, the DNA is TGTGCCAGCAGCCCCTGGAGCGGGGGCCGCACAGATACGCAGTATTTT. The encoded protein is CASSPWSGGRTDTQYF. The full variable domain, completed using reference TRBV9 and TRBJ2-3, is DSGVTQTPKHLITATGQRVTLRCSPRSGDLSVYWYQQSLDQGLQFLIQYYNGEERAKGNILERFSAQQFPDLHSELNLSSLELGDSALYFCASSPWSGGRTDTQYFGPGTRLTVL.

This chain connects TRBV2 to TRBJ2-5, with 7 bases lining up with TRBD1. The germline V gene encodes CDR1 SNHLY and CDR2 FYNNEI. V trimming: 8 bases; J trimming: 4 bases; junction bases outside the gene matches: 10. CDR3 length: 14 residues. The CDR3 coding sequence is TGTGCCAGCGGGATCAGGGGGTGGGGAGAGACCCAGTACTTC. This sequence encodes CASGIRGWGETQYF.